These 23 T cell receptor beta chains were sequenced from one sample in a study of blood T cell repertoires in COVID-19. Sequencing used immunoSEQ multiplex PCR; TCRdb keeps in-frame clones, though not all of them. This sample has tens of thousands of clones, with approximately 88% found just once. Sequencing was done on a sample of peripheral blood. Receptor source: a man between 45 and 60 years old with acute or convalescent COVID-19.

The rearrangement links TRBV11-2 to TRBJ2-7, with 7 bases that match TRBD1. The germline gives CDR1 SGHAT, CDR2 FQNNGV. Losses at the gene ends were 3 bases for V and 3 bases for J; bases not matched to a gene: 5. The CDR3 is 14 residues long. CDR3: CASSLGQMYYEQYF. The CDR3 region has the DNA TGTGCCAGCAGCTTGGGACAGATGTACTACGAGCAGTACTTC.

This clone occurred a few times. V and J are TRBV5-6 and TRBJ2-3; 9 bases line up with TRBD1. Germline assignment: CDR1 SGHDT and CDR2 YYEEEE. The CDR3 runs to 16 residues. V lost 0 bases, J lost 4 bases, and 6 bases stayed unmatched. CDR3: CASSLVGQGVADTQYF. The CDR3, as DNA: TGTGCCAGCAGCTTGGTGGGACAGGGAGTCGCAGATACGCAGTATTTT.

The chain carries TRBV10-3 and TRBJ2-7, with D possibly being TRBD2 (5 bases). The CDR3 has 14 residues. Germline CDR1 reads ENHRY; CDR2 reads SYGVKD. Trimming stripped 4 bases from V and 1 base from J, with 11 bases between. CDR3 loop: CAISVSAESYEQYF. CDR3 nucleotides: TGTGCCATCAGTGTTAGCGCGGAATCCTACGAGCAGTACTTC.

CDR3 region: CASTRGSGTEAFF. CDR3 nucleotides: TGCGCCAGCACGCGGGGGTCGGGCACTGAAGCTTTCTTT. This chain uses TRBV5-1 with TRBJ1-1; D perhaps matches TRBD1 (5 bases). Germline V gene lookup returns CDR1 SGHRS and CDR2 YFSETQ. The CDR3 is made up of 13 amino acids. Trimming pared 6 bases from V and 4 bases from J, leaving 13 bases between.

The chain is built from TRBV4-3 and TRBJ2-3, with D maybe TRBD2 (5 bases). The germline gives CDR1 LGHNA, CDR2 YSLEER. The V end lost 2 bases, the J end lost 2 bases, and 11 bases lay between the germline ends. The CDR3 has 15 residues. The CDR3 DNA sequence: TGCGCCAGCAGCCAAACCCGGGGATTCACAGATACGCAGTATTTT. This sequence encodes CASSQTRGFTDTQYF.

The gene calls are TRBV6-2 or TRBV6-3 and TRBJ2-7, with 7 bases aligning to TRBD2. CDR1 is MNHEY, CDR2 SVGEGT, per germline. The CDR3 loop spans 12 amino acids. V gave up 6 bases and J gave up 5 bases; unmatched junction bases: 4. CDR3 sequence reads: CASSPTSHEQYF. CDR3 coding DNA: TGTGCCAGCAGCCCGACTAGCCACGAGCAGTACTTC.

The rearrangement links TRBV10-3 to TRBJ1-2, with D possibly matching TRBD1 (5 bases). The CDR3 contains 13 residues. Between the trimmed V and J ends, which lost 3 bases and 6 bases, there was a span of 11 bases. CDR1 is ENHRY, CDR2 SYGVKD, per germline. DNA for the CDR3: TGTGCCATCAGTGATCCTTTAGGGGATGGCTACACCTTC. This translates into CAISDPLGDGYTF.

CDR3 DNA: TGTGCCAGCAGCTTCGGGAGAGACTACGAGCAGTACTTC. Amino acid sequence: CASSFGRDYEQYF. The J gene is TRBJ2-7, the V gene TRBV7-3; TRBD2 might be the D (6 bases). In germline, CDR1 is SGHTA, CDR2 FQGTGA. CDR3 length: 13 amino acids. V gave up 3 bases and J gave up 3 bases, with 9 bases separating them.

This chain joins TRBV19 and TRBJ2-7; D perhaps matches TRBD1 (6 bases). V shed 6 bases and J shed 6 bases, with 15 bases lying between them. The CDR3 has 13 residues. The germline V gene has CDR1 LNHDA and CDR2 SQIVND (reference sequence). The CDR3 reads CASSYLGGFEQYF. The DNA of the CDR3 is TGTGCCAGTAGCTACTTAGGGGGTTTCGAGCAGTACTTC.

This clone was seen more than once but under ten times. J is TRBJ2-3 and V is TRBV7-3; perhaps TRBD2 as D (7 bases). Germline values: CDR1 SGHTA, CDR2 FQGTGA. Trimming stripped 2 bases from V and 3 bases from J, with 15 bases between. This CDR3 has 16 residues. The CDR3 sequence: CASSLGGGGGTDTQYF. The CDR3 DNA reads as TGTGCCAGCAGCTTAGGGGGCGGGGGAGGTACAGATACGCAGTATTTT.

The V call is TRBV5-4, the J call TRBJ2-2, with 12 bases lining up with TRBD2. V shed 4 bases and J 3 bases; nucleotides not matched to a gene: 4. Germline V gives CDR1 SGHNT, CDR2 YYREEE (reference sequence). There are 16 residues in the CDR3. The DNA of the CDR3 is TGTGCCAGCAGCACCAGGACTAGCGGGGACACCGGGGAGCTGTTTTTT. As protein: CASSTRTSGDTGELFF.

The J gene is TRBJ1-1, the V gene TRBV29-1; D call uncertain. CDR3 length: 16 amino acids. The V end was cut by 5 bases, the J end by 2 bases, with 21 bases between. The germline V gene encodes CDR1 SQVTM and CDR2 ANQGSEA. The chain's CDR3 is CSVPTPGRISNTEAFF. The CDR3, as DNA: TGCAGCGTTCCAACCCCAGGTAGAATTAGTAACACTGAAGCTTTCTTT.

The gene calls are TRBV10-3 and TRBJ2-2; D possibly corresponds to TRBD1 (6 bases). This CDR3 spans 14 amino acids. The germline gives CDR1 ENHRY, CDR2 SYGVKD. V was trimmed by 2 bases and J by 4 bases, leaving 8 bases between them. The CDR3 DNA reads as TGTGCCATCAGTGAGATGGACAGCACCGGGGAGCTGTTTTTT. Translated, it gives CAISEMDSTGELFF.

V is TRBV27 and J is TRBJ1-5; D not certain. This CDR3 has 16 residues. Germline CDR1 reads MNHEY; CDR2 reads SMNVEV (reference sequence). V lost 5 bases, J lost 0 bases, and 14 bases lay in between. The CDR3 DNA follows: TGTGCCAGCAGTGCCAACAACATGATTAGCAATCAGCCCCAGCATTTT. As protein: CASSANNMISNQPQHF.

The V call is TRBV7-9, the J call TRBJ2-7; no definite D call. Germline values: CDR1 SEHNR, CDR2 FQNEAQ (reference sequence). This CDR3 region has 12 residues. V was clipped by 5 bases and J by 5 bases, with 10 bases between them. CDR3 sequence: CASSLRRDEQYF. The CDR3 DNA is TGTGCCAGCAGCCTCAGACGGGACGAGCAGTACTTC.

The J gene is TRBJ2-7, the V gene TRBV4-3; D may be TRBD2 (7 bases). Germline V lookup: CDR1 LGHNA, CDR2 YSLEER. V gave up 0 bases and J gave up 2 bases, with 14 bases separating them. There are 16 residues in the CDR3. The chain's CDR3 is CASSQEHGGGPYEQYF. The CDR3 region has the DNA TGCGCCAGCAGCCAAGAACACGGCGGGGGCCCCTACGAGCAGTACTTC.

The rearrangement uses TRBV2 and TRBJ1-6; D is perhaps TRBD1 (5 bases). Germline V gives CDR1 SNHLY, CDR2 FYNNEI. The V gene lost 10 bases and the J gene lost 7 bases, with 20 bases spanning the gap. The CDR3 consists of 15 residues. The CDR3 bases are TGTGCCACCCACGCTGACAGAAACGGGAATTCACCCCTCCACTTT. Translated: CATHADRNGNSPLHF.

This clone was counted a few times. This chain connects TRBV9 to TRBJ1-6; D is possibly TRBD1 (6 bases). There are 12 residues in the CDR3. Germline-derived CDR1 and CDR2 are SGDLS and YYNGEE. The V end was cut by 5 bases, the J end by 13 bases, with 13 bases between. CDR3 sequence: CASSVQGNPLHF. CDR3 DNA sequence: TGTGCCAGCAGTGTTCAGGGGAATCCCCTCCACTTT.

This rearrangement joins TRBV3-1 (or the pseudogene TRBV3-2) to TRBJ2-7, with 7 bases matching TRBD2. This CDR3 has 12 amino acids. V lost 0 bases, J lost 12 bases, and 5 bases stayed unmatched. Germline V CDR1 and CDR2: LGHDT, YNNKEL (reference sequence). The CDR3 is CASSQDTRERYF. For the CDR3, the DNA is TGTGCCAGCAGCCAAGATACGCGGGAGAGGTACTTC.

The V and J genes are TRBV28 and TRBJ1-1; tentative D call: TRBD1 (5 bases). This CDR3 is built from 15 residues. Germline loops: CDR1 MDHEN, CDR2 SYDVKM. Trimming removed 4 bases from V and 0 bases from J, with 12 bases in between. CDR3 sequence reads: CASSSGGIMNTEAFF. The DNA for the CDR3 is TGTGCCAGCAGTTCCGGGGGGATAATGAACACTGAAGCTTTCTTT.

The chain uses TRBV27 and TRBJ2-3; 7 positions match TRBD2. V gave up 0 bases and J gave up 8 bases; unmatched junction bases: 2. The germline gives CDR1 MNHEY, CDR2 SMNVEV (reference sequence). The CDR3 is 13 amino acids. The CDR3 DNA follows: TGTGCCAGCAGTTTATCTGGCGGGGGTACGCAGTATTTT. Its protein product is CASSLSGGGTQYF.

The chain recombines TRBV19 with TRBJ1-4; D is perhaps TRBD1 (6 bases). Germline-derived CDR1 and CDR2 are LNHDA and SQIVND (reference sequence). V lost 3 bases and J 3 bases, leaving 14 bases between the germline ends. The CDR3 length is 16 residues. As DNA, the CDR3 is TGTGCCAGTAGTATTCAGGGGATGAGGGCTAATGAAAAACTGTTTTTT. Its protein is CASSIQGMRANEKLFF.

The chain recombines TRBV6-1 with TRBJ2-6, with unresolved D. V lost 2 bases and J lost 0, with 5 bases in between. From germline, CDR1 is MNHNS and CDR2 SASEGT. The CDR3 sequence is 15 residues long. CDR3 sequence (DNA): TGTGCCAGCAGTGAACAGGACTCTGGGGCCAACGTCCTGACTTTC. Protein sequence: CASSEQDSGANVLTF.